Shown below are 20 T cell receptor beta chains from a single sample sequenced in a study of blood T cell repertoires in COVID-19. Profiling relied on immunoSEQ multiplex PCR, and the TCRdb table lists in-frame clones only, not all of them. The sample carries 200,000 to 250,000 clones, roughly 87% recorded once. The specimen sequenced was peripheral blood. Source of these receptors: a man aged 35 to 55 with active or convalescent COVID-19.

The chain links TRBV20-1 to TRBJ1-3; 7 positions match TRBD1. Germline V gives CDR1 DFQATT, CDR2 SNEGSKA (reference sequence). CDR3 length equals 13 residues. V was clipped by 5 bases and J by 2 bases; unmatched bases: 3. CDR3 amino acids: CSARDRAGNTIYF. The CDR3 bases are TGCAGTGCTCGTGACAGGGCTGGAAACACCATATATTTT.

The chain couples TRBV4-1 to TRBJ2-7, with 16 bases that match TRBD2. V dropped 4 bases and J dropped 5; count of bases not matched to a gene: 2. The CDR3 totals 15 residues. Germline CDR1 MGHRA, CDR2 YSYEKL. The CDR3 sequence is CASSPGLAGGNEQYF. The CDR3 DNA follows: TGCGCCAGCAGCCCGGGACTAGCGGGAGGGAACGAGCAGTACTTC.

This chain links TRBV28 with TRBJ2-2, with 10 positions matching TRBD1. The CDR3 contains 16 residues. With 6 bases clipped from V and 0 bases from J, the junction kept 4 bases outside the gene matches. Germline CDR1 reads MDHEN; CDR2 reads SYDVKM. The CDR3 reads CASRGTGVPNTGELFF. The CDR3 nucleotides read TGTGCCAGCAGGGGGACAGGGGTACCGAACACCGGGGAGCTGTTTTTT.

The V and J genes are TRBV30 and TRBJ1-2, with 7 bases lining up with TRBD1. Germline CDR1 is GTSNPN and CDR2 is SVGIG (reference sequence). With 1 base clipped from V and 5 bases from J, the junction kept 1 base outside the gene matches. This CDR3 is 12 amino acids long. The CDR3 region has the DNA TGTGCCTGGAGTGCAGGGGGGTATGGCTACACCTTC. Encoded protein: CAWSAGGYGYTF.

The V gene is TRBV13, the J gene TRBJ1-2, with D maybe TRBD1 (5 bases). Trimming left V 5 bases short and J 11 bases short, with 12 bases between. CDR3 length: 11 residues. Germline assignment: CDR1 PRHDT and CDR2 FYEKMQ (reference sequence). Here the CDR3 DNA reads TGTGCCAGCAGCGAGGGACTTTCTTACACCTTC. This gives the protein CASSEGLSYTF.

This chain links TRBV6-1 with TRBJ2-7; D call uncertain. Per the germline V gene, CDR1 is MNHNS and CDR2 is SASEGT. The CDR3 spans 13 residues. V gave up 3 bases and J gave up 1 base, with 7 bases separating them. CDR3 region: CASSESFSYEQYF. In nucleotides, the CDR3 is TGTGCCAGCAGTGAGTCTTTTTCCTACGAGCAGTACTTC.

The CDR3 region is CASSGGFSNQPQHF. CDR3 in DNA: TGTGCCAGTAGTGGAGGGTTTAGCAATCAGCCCCAGCATTTT. The rearrangement joins TRBV19 to TRBJ1-5; D unresolved. Germline CDR1 and CDR2: LNHDA and SQIVND (reference sequence). The CDR3 consists of 14 residues. V dropped 5 bases and J dropped 0 bases, with 8 bases sitting between them. Drawing the rest from reference TRBV19 and TRBJ1-5, the complete variable domain is DGGITQSPKYLFRKEGQNVTLSCEQNLNHDAMYWYRQDPGQGLRLIYYSQIVNDFQKGDIAEGYSVSREKKESFPLTVTSAQKNPTAFYLCASSGGFSNQPQHFGDGTRLSIL.

The chain recombines TRBV21-1 with TRBJ1-1; the table's D call, TRBD1, was not checked against the DNA. TRBV21-1 is given as a pseudogene. The CDR3 runs 17 residues. In DNA, the CDR3 is TGTGCCAGCAACCCCGGACAGGGGGATAAAGTGAACACTGAAGCTTTCTTT. It yields the protein CASNPGQGDKVNTEAFF.

The genes are TRBV28 and TRBJ2-6; a possible D gene is TRBD1 (5 bases). The CDR3 has 17 residues. The V end lost 5 bases, the J end lost 0 bases, and 14 bases lay between the germline ends. Germline CDR1 and CDR2: MDHEN and SYDVKM. Here the CDR3 DNA reads TGTGCCAGCAGTCCAGGGTACCCAAACTCTGGGGCCAACGTCCTGACTTTC. The encoded protein is CASSPGYPNSGANVLTF.

This chain connects TRBV28 to TRBJ2-3, with 11 positions matching TRBD2. This CDR3 has 16 residues. With V trimmed by 6 bases and J by 1 base, 6 bases remained unmatched. Germline CDR1 is MDHEN and CDR2 is SYDVKM. As DNA, the CDR3 is TGTGCCAGCAGAACAGAGGGACTAGCGGGCACAGATACGCAGTATTTT. Protein product: CASRTEGLAGTDTQYF.

This sequence joins TRBV10-2 and TRBJ2-4; the match to TRBD2 covers 9 bases. There are 15 residues in the CDR3. Germline V lookup: CDR1 WSHSY, CDR2 SAAADI. V shed 5 bases, J shed 8 bases, and the junction held 10 bases outside the gene matches. CDR3: CASSKVAGVVDIQYF. DNA for the CDR3: TGCGCCAGCAGTAAGGTAGCGGGAGTAGTGGACATTCAGTACTTC.

J is TRBJ1-2 and V is TRBV4-1; 10 bases match TRBD1. The CDR3 runs to 15 residues. Trimming took 0 bases from V and 8 from J; bases not matched to a gene: 6. The germline V gene encodes CDR1 MGHRA and CDR2 YSYEKL. The CDR3 is CASSQDSGQGIGYTF. CDR3 coding DNA: TGCGCCAGCAGCCAAGATTCGGGACAGGGGATCGGCTACACCTTC.

J is TRBJ2-5 and V is TRBV5-8, with D possibly TRBD2 on 5 matching bases. Deletions cut 1 base from V and 4 bases from J, with 17 bases between. From germline, CDR1 is SGHTS and CDR2 YDEGEE. CDR3 length: 16 residues. In nucleotides, the CDR3 is TGTGCCAGCAGCTTGTATTCTAGGGTAGAGGGAGAGACCCAGTACTTC. It is translated as CASSLYSRVEGETQYF.

The V gene is TRBV6-1, the J gene TRBJ1-3; D gene unclear. The germline V gene encodes CDR1 MNHNS and CDR2 SASEGT. Deletions cut 3 bases from V and 4 bases from J, with 7 bases between. This CDR3 is 13 amino acids long. In DNA form, the CDR3 reads TGTGCCAGCAGTGATGTTAGAGGAAACACCATATATTTT. Its protein is CASSDVRGNTIYF.

V usage is TRBV19 and J usage is TRBJ1-2; a weak D match, TRBD1 (5 bases). Between the trimmed V and J ends, which lost 7 bases and 2 bases, there was a span of 11 bases. Germline V gene data show CDR1 as LNHDA and CDR2 as SQIVND (reference sequence). This CDR3 spans 13 amino acids. The CDR3 reads CASNQRGNYGYTF. The CDR3 DNA is TGTGCCAGTAACCAAAGGGGAAACTATGGCTACACCTTC.

The J gene is TRBJ2-1, the V gene TRBV28; 7 bases match TRBD2. The CDR3 contains 15 residues. CDR1 and CDR2 (germline): MDHEN, SYDVKM. J was trimmed by 9 bases and V by 6 bases; bases with no gene match: 14. CDR3 sequence (DNA): TGTGCCAGCAGCCTGGGGGGTAGCGGCGGGGGTGAGCAGTTCTTC. Residues: CASSLGGSGGGEQFF.

This clone has just a few counts. The chain joins TRBV10-2 to TRBJ2-2; D call uncertain. V was trimmed by 6 bases and J by 3 bases, leaving 11 bases between them. The length of the CDR3 is 14 residues. Germline V gene data show CDR1 as WSHSY and CDR2 as SAAADI. CDR3 region: CASSLRLDTGELFF. In DNA form, the CDR3 reads TGCGCCAGCAGCCTGAGGTTGGACACCGGGGAGCTGTTTTTT.

The chain is built from TRBV7-3 and TRBJ2-1, with 9 positions matching TRBD2. Trimming removed 5 bases from V and 2 bases from J; junction bases left unmatched: 4. The CDR3 loop spans 15 amino acids. Germline CDR1 SGHTA, CDR2 FQGTGA. CDR3 residues: CASSQIAGAYNEQFF. The CDR3 region has the DNA TGTGCCAGCAGCCAGATAGCGGGGGCCTACAATGAGCAGTTCTTC.

The chain links TRBV30 to TRBJ1-6, with 9 positions matching TRBD1. This CDR3 has 15 amino acids. CDR1 and CDR2 (germline): GTSNPN, SVGIG (reference sequence). V lost 3 bases, J lost 7 bases, and 7 bases stayed unmatched. The CDR3 is CAWREQGARNSPLHF. The CDR3 coding sequence is TGTGCCTGGAGAGAACAGGGGGCGCGGAATTCACCCCTCCACTTT.

The chain employs TRBV6-5 and TRBJ2-7; TRBD2 agrees at 8 bases. J gave up 7 bases and V 2 bases, and 7 bases lay outside the gene matches. CDR1 is MNHEY, CDR2 SVGAGI, per germline. This CDR3 is built from 14 residues. In DNA, the CDR3 is TGTGCCAGCAGTTACGAAGCGGGAGTACGAGAGCAGTACTTC. Encoded protein: CASSYEAGVREQYF.